These 18 T cell receptor beta chains were all obtained from the same sample, sequenced in a study of human T cells and chemical hapten exposure (dated by TCRdb to the early 2020s). In the paper's terms, the time point label means: patch test 3, about 24 weeks after DPC sensitization. The label giving this sample's treatment or condition can be read as: therapeutic diphenylcyclopropenone sensitization with weekly scalp DPC. The library was generated by RACE. The sample was run on a NextSeq 500. The public reads were run again by TCRdb, first through fastp at Q25 and then through MiXCR, and only productive beta chains were kept. Each entry merges the rows of one CDR3 protein and shows their most common DNA and genes. The sample includes under 200,000 distinct CDR3 sequences, with roughly a quarter observed a single time. The ten largest clones add up to roughly 2% of the sample. Source: whole blood, taken in connection with sensitization to the hapten diphenylcyclopropenone (DPC). All receptors come from a woman aged 18 to 35 with alopecia areata. Some clones in this sample may be carry-over from other donors' samples.

This clonotype was recorded many times. The chain links TRBV6-1 to TRBJ2-5; TRBD2 is a possible D gene (6 bases). The CDR3 sequence is 15 residues long. CDR1 MNHNS and CDR2 SASEGT come from the germline V gene. Trimming took off 3 bases at V and 4 bases at J, with 15 bases between the two ends. The CDR3 DNA is TGTGCCAGCAGTGAGCCCGGGAGAGCCCCAGAGACCCAGTACTTC. Its translation: CASSEPGRAPETQYF.

V gene TRBV25-1 combines with J gene TRBJ2-7, with D perhaps being TRBD1 or TRBD2 (5 bases each). The V end lost 8 bases, the J end lost 7 bases, and 18 bases lay between the germline ends. This CDR3 comprises 13 residues. Germline V lookup: CDR1 MGHDK, CDR2 SYGVNS. In nucleotides, the CDR3 is TGTGCCAGCCGACGGGACCAGTCTTTGGAGCAGTACTTC. This translates into CASRRDQSLEQYF.

This rearrangement joins TRBV7-9 to TRBJ1-6; no definite D call. Per the germline V gene, CDR1 is SEHNR and CDR2 is FQNEAQ (reference sequence). V was cut by 3 bases and J by 9 bases, with 9 bases left in between. The CDR3 covers 13 residues. CDR3 bases: TGTGCCAGCAGCTTGACGCGCATTTCACCCCTCCACTTT. Amino acids: CASSLTRISPLHF.

This clonotype was counted only a few times. The V gene is TRBV28, the J gene TRBJ2-4; D possibly corresponds to TRBD2 (5 bases). Trimming shortened V by 3 bases and J by 6 bases, and 9 bases separated the two germline ends. Germline-derived CDR1 and CDR2 are MDHEN and SYDVKM. The CDR3 is 13 residues long. The CDR3 region has the DNA TGTGCCAGCAGTTTCCGGGGATTAAACATTCAGTACTTC. Its translation is CASSFRGLNIQYF.

This chain connects TRBV6-5 to TRBJ1-1; no clear D. This CDR3 contains 14 residues. CDR1 MNHEY and CDR2 SVGAGI come from the germline V gene. Trimming stripped 4 bases from V and 7 bases from J, with 16 bases between. CDR3 region: CASSSPLTGDEAFF. CDR3 DNA sequence: TGTGCCAGCAGTTCCCCCTTGACCGGGGATGAAGCTTTCTTT.

The genes are TRBV5-1 and TRBJ2-6; 9 bases are shared with TRBD1. Trimming removed 6 bases from V and 4 bases from J; junction bases left unmatched: 20. The CDR3 has 20 amino acids. CDR1 is SGHRS, CDR2 YFSETQ, per germline. CDR3 residues: CASTMLPGTGPIPGANVLTF. CDR3 nucleotide sequence: TGCGCCAGCACAATGCTCCCCGGGACAGGGCCCATTCCCGGGGCCAACGTCCTGACTTTC.

There are a few counts of this clonotype. The V gene is TRBV7-3, the J gene TRBJ2-1; possible D gene TRBD1, 5 bases. Trimming stripped 4 bases from V and 6 bases from J, with 16 bases between. Germline V CDR1 and CDR2: SGHTA, FQGTGA. This CDR3 region has 15 residues. The chain's CDR3 is CASSSPGNRPNEQFF. The CDR3 nucleotides are TGTGCCAGCAGCTCCCCCGGAAACAGGCCCAATGAGCAGTTCTTC.

V is TRBV4-2 and J is TRBJ1-2; the D is unclear. V was cut by 3 bases and J by 5 bases, with 16 bases left in between. Germline V gene sequence: CDR1 LGHNA, CDR2 YNFKEQ. CDR3 length: 15 residues. CDR3 loop: CASSQDAAASYGYTF. CDR3 sequence (DNA): TGTGCCAGCAGCCAGGACGCGGCCGCCTCTTATGGCTACACCTTC.

This chain uses TRBV19 with TRBJ2-1; 12 bases are shared with TRBD1. Trimming took 1 base from V and 0 from J; bases not matched to a gene: 13. CDR3 size: 21 residues. CDR1 is LNHDA and CDR2 is SQIVND in the germline V gene (reference sequence). CDR3 sequence reads: CASSIGDRGRGRTLSYNEQFF. The CDR3 DNA follows: TGTGCCAGTAGTATAGGGGACAGGGGGCGCGGGAGGACCCTCTCCTACAATGAGCAGTTCTTC. Drawing the rest from reference TRBV19 and TRBJ2-1, the complete variable domain is DGGITQSPKYLFRKEGQNVTLSCEQNLNHDAMYWYRQDPGQGLRLIYYSQIVNDFQKGDIAEGYSVSREKKESFPLTVTSAQKNPTAFYLCASSIGDRGRGRTLSYNEQFFGPGTRLTVL.

The chain joins TRBV20-1 to TRBJ1-1, with no clear D. The CDR3 length is 15 residues. The V end lost 0 bases, the J end lost 4 bases, and 15 bases lay between the germline ends. Per the germline V gene, CDR1 is DFQATT and CDR2 is SNEGSKA (reference sequence). For the CDR3, the DNA is TGCAGTGCTAGAGATCTGCAGGAGTCCGCCACTGAAGCTTTCTTT. This translates into CSARDLQESATEAFF.

In its sample, this clonotype was seen once. This chain connects TRBV2 to TRBJ2-7; D not certain. CDR1 and CDR2 from the germline V gene are SNHLY and FYNNEI. Trimming took off 1 base at V and 2 bases at J, with 9 bases between the two ends. The CDR3 runs 14 residues. The CDR3: CASSEERKAYEQYF. In DNA form, the CDR3 reads TGTGCCAGCAGTGAAGAAAGGAAGGCCTACGAGCAGTACTTC.

There are a few counts of this clonotype. This chain connects TRBV29-1 to TRBJ1-1; D is unclear. This CDR3 comprises 15 residues. V lost 5 bases to trimming and J lost 6 bases, with 22 bases between them. Germline values: CDR1 SQVTM, CDR2 ANQGSEA. The CDR3 sequence: CSVRLAVAYQAEAFF. Written as DNA, the CDR3 is TGCAGCGTTCGGTTGGCGGTGGCCTATCAGGCTGAAGCTTTCTTT.

The CDR3 sequence is CATSPSGTGAYNEQFF. Written as DNA, the CDR3 is TGTGCCACCAGCCCCTCTGGAACGGGGGCCTACAATGAGCAGTTCTTC. J is TRBJ2-1 and V is TRBV24-1, with D perhaps matching TRBD2 (6 bases). This CDR3 contains 16 residues. Germline CDR1 and CDR2: KGHDR and SFDVKD. V shed 7 bases and J shed 2 bases, with 17 bases lying between them.

This clonotype was seen a handful of times. The chain uses TRBV29-1 and TRBJ2-5; tentative D call: TRBD1 (6 bases). V was pared by 5 bases and J by 4 bases, with 20 bases between. CDR3 length: 15 amino acids. CDR1 SQVTM and CDR2 ANQGSEA come from the germline V gene. The CDR3 DNA follows: TGCAGCGTTCCCCTGGGGGACACTCCGGCAGAGACCCAGTACTTC. This translates into CSVPLGDTPAETQYF. Full variable domain (missing parts from reference TRBV29-1 and TRBJ2-5): SAVISQKPSRDICQRGTSLTIQCQVDSQVTMMFWYRQQPGQSLTLIATANQGSEATYESGFVIDKFPISRPNLTFSTLTVSNMSPEDSSIYLCSVPLGDTPAETQYFGPGTRLLVL.

This clonotype appeared a few times. Mismatch with germline at one junction end may stem from a read error. J is TRBJ2-2 and V is TRBV7-9; tentative D call: TRBD2 (6 bases). CDR1 is SEHNR and CDR2 is FQNEAQ in the germline V gene (reference sequence). The CDR3 is made up of 15 amino acids. CDR3 loop: CATSLAAGVGGELFF. The CDR3 DNA sequence: TGTGCCACCAGCTTAGCGGCCGGGGTAGGCGGGGAGCTGTTTTTT.

This clonotype was seen only a few times. The V gene is TRBV20-1, the J gene TRBJ2-3; D may be TRBD1 or TRBD2 (5 bases each). V was shortened by 5 bases and J by 6 bases, with 15 bases between the two germline ends. The CDR3 loop spans 13 amino acids. In germline, CDR1 is DFQATT, CDR2 SNEGSKA (reference sequence). The CDR3 loop is CSALGGKLDTQYF. The DNA of the CDR3 is TGCAGTGCTCTTGGGGGTAAATTGGATACGCAGTATTTT.

This clonotype was counted a few times. The V and J genes are TRBV5-1 and TRBJ2-6, with D uncertain. The CDR3 totals 15 residues. Germline CDR1 SGHRS, CDR2 YFSETQ. Trimming took off 0 bases at V and 3 bases at J, with 7 bases between the two ends. CDR3 nucleotide sequence: TGCGCCAGCAGCTTGGTACCTTTTGGGGCCAACGTCCTGACTTTC. It yields the protein CASSLVPFGANVLTF.

This clonotype turned up a few times. The rearrangement uses TRBV7-7 and TRBJ2-3; 11 bases are a match to TRBD2. The V gene's germline CDR1 is SSHAT and CDR2 FNYEAQ (reference sequence). Trimming at V came to 5 bases and at J to 2 bases, leaving 6 bases not matched to a gene. The CDR3 has 16 residues. The CDR3 nucleotides read TGTGCCAGCAGCCCTACTAGCGGGAGATACACAGATACGCAGTATTTT. It translates to CASSPTSGRYTDTQYF. The variable domain in full, completed from reference TRBV7-7 and TRBJ2-3, reads GAGVSQSPRYKVTKRGQDVTLRCDPISSHATLYWYQQALGQGPEFLTYFNYEAQPDKSGLPSDRFSAERPEGSISTLTIQRTEQRDSAMYRCASSPTSGRYTDTQYFGPGTRLTVL.